Below, 26 T cell receptor beta chains from the same sample are listed, as sequenced in a study of T-cell memory formation after mild COVID-19. TCRdb analysed the 5' RACE reads with MiXCR anew, one entry per CDR3 protein. The sample includes around 250,000 distinct CDR3 sequences, roughly 10% seen only once; the top ten take 22%. The sequenced sample consisted of PBMCs or a T cell subset sorted from them (not recorded which). The receptors originated from a man between 18 and 35 years old who had mild COVID-19 (a few samples of this study predate the infection). Cell type and time point are not known.

The rearrangement links TRBV5-1 to TRBJ2-3; perhaps TRBD1 as D (5 bases). The CDR3 has 15 residues. The germline V and J ends were trimmed by 4 bases and 5 bases, with 17 bases remaining between them. Germline V gene lookup returns CDR1 SGHRS and CDR2 YFSETQ. Written as DNA, the CDR3 is TGCGCCAGCAGCGTAACCAGGGATTCGGGAGATACGCAGTATTTT. Its translation: CASSVTRDSGDTQYF.

Many counts were recorded for this clonotype. This chain joins TRBV7-2 and TRBJ2-7, with D hard to call. The V and J ends lost 5 bases and 2 bases respectively, with 10 bases between them. The CDR3 loop spans 13 amino acids. Germline V gene data show CDR1 as SGHTA and CDR2 as FQGNSA. The CDR3 DNA reads as TGTGCCAGCAGCCAGACGGGTGCCTACGAGCAGTACTTC. Protein product: CASSQTGAYEQYF.

This chain connects TRBV7-7 to TRBJ2-7; TRBD2 matches 8 bases. The CDR3 runs to 14 residues. Germline assignment: CDR1 SSHAT and CDR2 FNYEAQ (reference sequence). CDR3 region: CASSRSGAPYEQYV. In DNA, the CDR3 is TGTGCTAGCAGCCGTAGCGGGGCCCCCTACGAGCAGTACGTC.

The V gene is TRBV5-1, the J gene TRBJ2-3, with 8 bases lining up with TRBD2. The CDR3 spans 16 residues. V trimming: 0 bases; J trimming: 4 bases; junction bases outside the gene matches: 7. CDR1 SGHRS and CDR2 YFSETQ come from the germline V gene. CDR3 amino acids: CASSLAGRGGSDTQYF. As DNA, the CDR3 is TGCGCCAGCAGCTTGGCCGGTCGCGGGGGGTCAGATACGCAGTATTTT.

This clonotype came up a few times. V usage is TRBV7-9 and J usage is TRBJ1-3, with D tentatively TRBD1 (5 bases). CDR3 length: 15 residues. Germline V gene lookup returns CDR1 SEHNR and CDR2 FQNEAQ (reference sequence). Trimming took 4 bases from V and 2 from J, leaving 12 bases between them. The chain's CDR3 is CASSSPAGPGNTIYF. The DNA for the CDR3 is TGTGCCAGCAGCTCCCCGGCAGGGCCTGGAAACACCATATATTTT.

Many counts were recorded for this clonotype. This chain uses TRBV30 with TRBJ1-1; D not resolved. CDR1 is GTSNPN, CDR2 SVGIG, per germline (reference sequence). V lost 7 bases and J 0 bases, leaving 9 bases between the germline ends. The CDR3 runs to 12 residues. CDR3 in amino acids: CALEGMNTEAFF. As DNA, the CDR3 is TGTGCCTTAGAGGGAATGAACACTGAAGCTTTCTTT.

This clonotype was recorded many times. This chain joins TRBV7-2 and TRBJ2-7; TRBD1 is a possible D gene (5 bases). The CDR3 runs 15 residues. V shed 1 base and J shed 5 bases, with 15 bases lying between them. Germline V lookup: CDR1 SGHTA, CDR2 FQGNSA. CDR3 coding DNA: TGTGCCAGCAGCTTAGTAGCAGGGCCTAAAGACGAGCAGTACGTC. Amino acid sequence: CASSLVAGPKDEQYV.

The chain employs TRBV5-6 and TRBJ2-2, with TRBD1 matching over 8 bases. Germline V gene data show CDR1 as SGHDT and CDR2 as YYEEEE. The length of the CDR3 is 16 residues. V trimming: 1 base; J trimming: 1 base; junction bases outside the gene matches: 3. The CDR3 sequence: CASSLPGTGNTGELFF. CDR3 sequence (DNA): TGTGCCAGCAGCTTGCCTGGGACAGGGAACACCGGGGAGCTGTTTTTT.

This clonotype occurred a few times. The chain has TRBV5-1 and TRBJ2-5; D might be TRBD1 (5 bases). V lost 8 bases to trimming and J lost 1 base, with 12 bases between them. The CDR3 has 13 amino acids. Looked up from germline, CDR1 is SGHRS and CDR2 is YFSETQ. CDR3 sequence reads: CASRQSLQETQYF. The CDR3, as DNA: TGCGCCAGTAGACAGTCACTCCAAGAGACCCAGTACTTC.

The chain links TRBV24-1 to TRBJ2-5; D perhaps matches TRBD2 (6 bases). V dropped 0 bases and J dropped 4 bases, with 8 bases sitting between them. CDR1 is KGHDR and CDR2 is SFDVKD in the germline V gene. The CDR3 loop spans 14 amino acids. The CDR3 spells CATSDLAGGETQYF. CDR3 sequence (DNA): TGTGCCACCAGTGATTTGGCCGGGGGAGAGACCCAGTACTTC.

This clonotype has a count of ten or more. This chain links TRBV20-1 with TRBJ2-5; TRBD2 aligns across 11 bases. Germline V CDR1 and CDR2: DFQATT, SNEGSKA (reference sequence). With V trimmed by 6 bases and J by 5 bases, 11 bases remained unmatched. This CDR3 contains 15 residues. The CDR3 spells CSARGSGGALETQYF. CDR3 nucleotides: TGCAGTGCGAGGGGTAGCGGGGGGGCTTTGGAGACCCAGTACTTC.

This clonotype was picked up a small number of times. The chain employs TRBV7-8 and TRBJ2-7, with D unclear. The CDR3 runs 12 residues. Germline V gives CDR1 SGHVS, CDR2 FQNEAQ. Trimming removed 3 bases from V and 7 bases from J, with 10 bases in between. The CDR3 region has the DNA TGTGCCAGCAGCTTTCAGACCGTGGAGCAGTACTTC. This sequence encodes CASSFQTVEQYF.

This clonotype was picked up many times. The chain is built from TRBV5-1 and TRBJ2-3; the match to TRBD1 covers 7 bases. Germline CDR1 reads SGHRS; CDR2 reads YFSETQ. The CDR3 is 16 amino acids. J gave up 4 bases and V 3 bases, and 11 bases lay outside the gene matches. The CDR3: CASSSTGNIPPDTQYF. CDR3 DNA: TGCGCCAGCAGCTCGACAGGGAACATCCCACCAGATACGCAGTATTTT.

This clonotype was found a few times. This chain uses TRBV7-2 with TRBJ2-3, with D maybe TRBD2 (6 bases). The germline CDR1 and CDR2 sequences are SGHTA and FQGNSA. The CDR3 contains 15 residues. Trimming took 5 bases from V and 4 from J, leaving 16 bases between them. CDR3 DNA sequence: TGTGCCAGCAGCACGATCTCGGGGAGGTCAGATACGCAGTATTTT. Translated, it gives CASSTISGRSDTQYF.

This clonotype has a count of ten or more. The DNA of the CDR3 is TGCGCCAGCAGTGTTGGGGGGATGAACACTGAAGCTTTCTTT. It translates to CASSVGGMNTEAFF. The rearrangement joins TRBV10-2 to TRBJ1-1; TRBD1 is a possible D gene (5 bases). The V and J ends lost 4 bases and 0 bases respectively, with 9 bases between them. Germline CDR1 and CDR2: WSHSY and SAAADI. This CDR3 comprises 14 residues.

This clonotype has just a few counts. V usage is TRBV7-9 and J usage is TRBJ1-1, with 9 nucleotides matching TRBD1. V lost 5 bases and J lost 8; bases outside the gene matches: 3. Germline V gives CDR1 SEHNR, CDR2 FQNEAQ (reference sequence). The CDR3 loop spans 12 amino acids. The CDR3 DNA reads TGTGCCAGCAGCGGCGACAGGGGGGAAGCTTTCTTT. It codes for CASSGDRGEAFF.

The chain uses TRBV7-9 and TRBJ2-5, with 7 positions matching TRBD2. J gave up 2 bases and V 1 base, and 4 bases lay outside the gene matches. The germline gives CDR1 SEHNR, CDR2 FQNEAQ (reference sequence). This CDR3 has 15 amino acids. The DNA of the CDR3 is TGTGCCAGCAGCTTAGTACGGGACTATCAAGAGACCCAGTACTTC. It encodes CASSLVRDYQETQYF.

This clonotype appeared a few times. This chain uses TRBV6-2 or TRBV6-3 with TRBJ1-4, with unresolved D. Germline CDR1 is MNHEY and CDR2 is SVGEGT. Trimming shortened V by 6 bases and J by 5 bases, and 31 bases separated the two germline ends. The CDR3 covers 20 residues. The CDR3 loop reads CASSLLSDPLQKVLNEKLFF. CDR3 in DNA: TGTGCCAGCAGCCTCTTGAGCGACCCTCTCCAAAAAGTCCTGAATGAAAAACTGTTTTTT.

This clonotype was detected many times. CDR3 residues: CASSTYEVREQFF. DNA for the CDR3: TGTGCCAGCAGCACCTATGAGGTCAGGGAGCAGTTCTTC. The rearrangement links TRBV7-2 to TRBJ2-1; D not resolved. Trimming stripped 5 bases from V and 10 bases from J, with 15 bases between. Germline V gene lookup returns CDR1 SGHTA and CDR2 FQGNSA. This CDR3 is built from 13 residues.

This clonotype showed up many times. J is TRBJ1-2 and V is TRBV4-3; D remains ambiguous. V was pared by 1 base and J by 0 bases, with 6 bases between. This CDR3 spans 14 amino acids. CDR1 LGHNA and CDR2 YSLEER come from the germline V gene. DNA of the CDR3: TGCGCCAGCAGCCAAGGAGGGACTAACTATGGCTACACCTTC. This sequence encodes CASSQGGTNYGYTF.

The V and J genes are TRBV6-5 and TRBJ2-1; no clear D gene. TRBJ2-7 matches the DNA end more closely, so the J call is doubtful. The CDR3 covers 13 residues. Germline values: CDR1 MNHEY, CDR2 SVGAGI. The CDR3 reads CASSYGPVGEQYF. For the CDR3, the DNA is TGTGCCAGCAGTTACGGCCCCGTCGGTGAGCAGTACTTC.

There are a few counts of this clonotype. J is TRBJ2-1 and V is TRBV5-1; 11 bases agree with TRBD2. Germline V gives CDR1 SGHRS, CDR2 YFSETQ. This CDR3 has 15 amino acids. V dropped 4 bases and J dropped 2; count of bases not matched to a gene: 2. The CDR3 DNA sequence: TGCGCCAGCAGCCCGGGACTAGCGGCCTACAATGAGCAGTTCTTC. Its protein is CASSPGLAAYNEQFF.

This clonotype was counted only a few times. The chain is built from TRBV4-1 and TRBJ2-3; 10 bases agree with TRBD2. The CDR3 runs 16 residues. The junction had 6 bases not matched to a gene; V was cut back by 3 bases and J by 3 bases. Germline lookup yields CDR1 MGHRA and CDR2 YSYEKL. The CDR3 DNA reads TGCGCCAGCAGCCAGGGTGAACTAGCGGGGACAGATACGCAGTATTTT. It is translated as CASSQGELAGTDTQYF.

This chain uses TRBV25-1 with TRBJ1-3; D call uncertain. The CDR3 spans 13 residues. Germline assignment: CDR1 MGHDK and CDR2 SYGVNS. V lost 8 bases, J lost 0 bases, and 8 bases lay in between. CDR3 nucleotides: TGTGCCAGCGGGTGGGGCTCTGGAAACACCATATATTTT. This gives the protein CASGWGSGNTIYF.

This clonotype has only a few counts. This chain links TRBV5-1 with TRBJ2-7; 10 bases map to TRBD1. There are 14 residues in the CDR3. V dropped 1 base and J dropped 4; count of bases not matched to a gene: 2. The V gene's germline CDR1 is SGHRS and CDR2 YFSETQ. In DNA, the CDR3 is TGCGCCAGCAGCTTGCGGACAGGGGGGTACGAGCAGTACGTC. It encodes CASSLRTGGYEQYV.

This clonotype was found many times. V is TRBV20-1 and J is TRBJ1-5, with 7 bases identical to TRBD1. CDR3 length equals 12 residues. The germline gives CDR1 DFQATT, CDR2 SNEGSKA (reference sequence). V gave up 6 bases and J gave up 6 bases; unmatched junction bases: 5. DNA for the CDR3: TGCAGTGCGGTGACAGGGTCTCAGCCCCAGCATTTT. Protein product: CSAVTGSQPQHF.